Listed here are 31 T cell receptor beta chains from one sample, sequenced in a study of blood T cell dynamics during melanoma immunotherapy. Clones were sequenced by immunoSEQ multiplex PCR, and TCRdb holds only the in-frame ones, with some missing. The sample carries about 19,000 clones, nearly 90% recorded once. As for time point: week 3, after first cycle of checkpoint inhibitor. Sequencing used blood, obtained from a patient treated with checkpoint blockade. Every receptor here comes from a human donor with melanoma.

The gene calls are TRBV30 and TRBJ1-1; TRBD1 matches 7 bases. Germline lookup yields CDR1 GTSNPN and CDR2 SVGIG (reference sequence). Germline trimming cut 1 base from V and 10 bases from J; bases unmatched to any gene: 9. CDR3 length: 13 residues. The CDR3 sequence is CAWSGSPGGVAFF. CDR3 DNA sequence: TGTGCCTGGAGTGGCTCTCCAGGGGGGGTAGCTTTCTTT.

The chain employs TRBV7-2 and TRBJ1-1; no clear D gene. Germline CDR1 SGHTA, CDR2 FQGNSA. The CDR3 totals 15 residues. Trimming pared 4 bases from V and 4 bases from J, leaving 16 bases between. The CDR3 loop reads CASSSQVGLGTEAFF. For the CDR3, the DNA is TGTGCCAGCAGCTCCCAGGTAGGGCTGGGCACTGAAGCTTTCTTT. Full variable domain (remainder filled in from reference TRBV7-2 and TRBJ1-1): GAGVSQSPSNKVTEKGKDVELRCDPISGHTALYWYRQSLGQGLEFLIYFQGNSAPDKSGLPSDRFSAERTGGSVSTLTIQRTQQEDSAVYLCASSSQVGLGTEAFFGQGTRLTVV.

This clone has a single count. Germline and junction disagree at one end, which may indicate a read error. This rearrangement joins TRBV28 to TRBJ2-1; D is unclear. This CDR3 has 12 residues. Germline assignment: CDR1 MDHEN and CDR2 SYDVKM. The CDR3 bases are TGTGCCAGCAGTTTATATGAACGGCCCACGGTCTTC. It is translated as CASSLYERPTVF. The variable domain in full, with the rest retrieved from reference TRBV28 and TRBJ2-1, is DVKVTQSSRYLVKRTGEKVFLECVQDMDHENMFWYRQDPGLGLRLIYFSYDVKMKEKGDIPEGYSVSREKKERFSLILESASTNQTSMYLCASSLYERPTVFGPGTRLTVL.

The V call is TRBV27, the J call TRBJ2-4; TRBD1 matches at 8 bases. This CDR3 region has 15 residues. V was clipped by 3 bases and J by 8 bases; unmatched bases: 9. The germline CDR1 and CDR2 sequences are MNHEY and SMNVEV (reference sequence). CDR3: CASSFGRGRGDIQYF. The CDR3 DNA follows: TGTGCCAGCAGTTTCGGCAGGGGGCGAGGGGACATTCAGTACTTC.

The chain is built from TRBV7-6 and TRBJ2-3; D perhaps matches TRBD1 (5 bases). Germline CDR1 and CDR2: SGHVS and FNYEAQ. The CDR3 contains 14 residues. Deletions cut 1 base from V and 1 base from J, with 6 bases between. CDR3 DNA sequence: TGTGCCAGCAGCTTAGTAGGGGGCACAGATACGCAGTATTTT. Its protein product is CASSLVGGTDTQYF.

The CDR3 nucleotides are TGTGCCAGCATCTCAATAGCGGGAGGTGAGCAGTTCTTC. Its translation: CASISIAGGEQFF. This rearrangement joins TRBV28 to TRBJ2-1; 10 bases are shared with TRBD2. The V gene's germline CDR1 is MDHEN and CDR2 SYDVKM. CDR3 length: 13 amino acids. Trimming removed 7 bases from V and 9 bases from J; junction bases left unmatched: 6. Filled out from reference TRBV28 and TRBJ2-1, the complete variable domain reads DVKVTQSSRYLVKRTGEKVFLECVQDMDHENMFWYRQDPGLGLRLIYFSYDVKMKEKGDIPEGYSVSREKKERFSLILESASTNQTSMYLCASISIAGGEQFFGPGTRLTVL.

This clone was detected only a few times. This chain uses TRBV19 with TRBJ2-7; maybe TRBD2 (6 bases). V was shortened by 5 bases and J by 2 bases, with 16 bases between the two germline ends. The CDR3 totals 15 residues. Germline V gene lookup returns CDR1 LNHDA and CDR2 SQIVND (reference sequence). CDR3 sequence (DNA): TGTGCCAGTAGTCCTCTCCCGGGGGTAACCTACGAGCAGTACTTC. This encodes CASSPLPGVTYEQYF.

As DNA, the CDR3 is TGTGCCAGCAGAAGGCAGACGAACACCGGGGAGCTGTTTTTT. Amino acids: CASRRQTNTGELFF. The rearrangement joins TRBV6-4 to TRBJ2-2, with no clear D. V dropped 6 bases and J dropped 0 bases, with 8 bases sitting between them. Germline CDR1 and CDR2: MRHNA and SNTAGT. The CDR3 has 14 residues.

The chain has TRBV5-1 and TRBJ2-3, with D perhaps matching TRBD1 (5 bases). The V gene's germline CDR1 is SGHRS and CDR2 YFSETQ. There are 15 residues in the CDR3. V was cut by 0 bases and J by 3 bases, with 11 bases left in between. CDR3 nucleotides: TGCGCCAGCAGCTTGGCGCAGGGAAGGACAGATACGCAGTATTTT. Amino acids: CASSLAQGRTDTQYF.

The J gene is TRBJ2-1, the V gene TRBV4-1, with TRBD1 matching over 10 bases. This CDR3 spans 18 amino acids. Germline V gene lookup returns CDR1 MGHRA and CDR2 YSYEKL. With V trimmed by 1 base and J by 2 bases, 8 bases remained unmatched. The CDR3 loop is CASSQVLGDRGAYNEQFF. The DNA for the CDR3 is TGCGCCAGCAGCCAAGTCTTGGGGGACAGGGGAGCCTACAATGAGCAGTTCTTC.

This clone was found once. The rearrangement links TRBV5-6 to TRBJ2-5, with 13 nucleotides matching TRBD2. CDR3 length equals 18 residues. J lost 2 bases, V lost 4 bases, and 11 bases had no gene match. Germline CDR1 reads SGHDT; CDR2 reads YYEEEE. CDR3 nucleotide sequence: TGTGCCAGCAGCCACGGACTAGCGGGAGTTGAGTGGCAAGAGACCCAGTACTTC. Protein: CASSHGLAGVEWQETQYF.

The J gene is TRBJ2-6, the V gene TRBV7-9; D ambiguous. V lost 5 bases, J lost 0 bases, and 20 bases lay in between. Looked up from germline, CDR1 is SEHNR and CDR2 is FQNEAQ (reference sequence). The CDR3 is 19 amino acids. Here the CDR3 reads CASSEGYGTTLSGANVLTF. The CDR3 nucleotides are TGTGCCAGCAGCGAAGGTTACGGAACAACCCTCTCTGGGGCCAACGTCCTGACTTTC.

The chain employs TRBV28 and TRBJ2-1; D remains unclear. The CDR3 length is 13 residues. CDR1 is MDHEN and CDR2 is SYDVKM in the germline V gene. V was clipped by 6 bases and J by 4 bases, with 10 bases between them. The CDR3 loop reads CASSPDPYNEQFF. As DNA, the CDR3 is TGTGCCAGCAGCCCTGACCCGTACAATGAGCAGTTCTTC.

The rearrangement links TRBV6-1 to TRBJ1-6; 8 nucleotides line up with TRBD1. This CDR3 is 17 amino acids long. Germline-derived CDR1 and CDR2 are MNHNS and SASEGT. The trim removed 4 bases at V and 3 bases at J, leaving 8 bases unmatched. CDR3 coding DNA: TGTGCCAGCAGTGGTCTCAGGGGGCTTATCTATAATTCACCCCTCCACTTT. It yields the protein CASSGLRGLIYNSPLHF.

The genes are TRBV18 and TRBJ2-1, with D perhaps matching TRBD2 (6 bases). Germline loops: CDR1 KGHSH, CDR2 LQKENI. With 2 bases removed from V and 4 bases from J, the gap between germline ends came to 12 bases. This CDR3 is built from 15 residues. This CDR3 is CASSPGASAYNEQFF. The CDR3 DNA sequence: TGTGCCAGCTCACCAGGGGCTAGCGCATACAATGAGCAGTTCTTC.

This chain uses TRBV27 with TRBJ2-7; 7 nucleotides match TRBD1. The CDR3 has 16 amino acids. Trimming at V came to 4 bases and at J to 0 bases, leaving 9 bases not matched to a gene. The V gene's germline CDR1 is MNHEY and CDR2 SMNVEV (reference sequence). The CDR3, as DNA: TGTGCCAGCAGTTCGACCGGGACAGCGAGCTCCTACGAGCAGTACTTC. Translation gives CASSSTGTASSYEQYF.

The chain joins TRBV27 to TRBJ2-4, with TRBD2 matching 7 bases. Germline V gene data show CDR1 as MNHEY and CDR2 as SMNVEV (reference sequence). Losses at the gene ends were 8 bases for V and 2 bases for J; bases not matched to a gene: 3. The CDR3 has 13 amino acids. Here the CDR3 reads CASRAGTKNIQYF. For the CDR3, the DNA is TGTGCCAGCCGAGCGGGGACCAAAAACATTCAGTACTTC.

J is TRBJ1-2 and V is TRBV18, with 8 bases aligning to TRBD1. The CDR3 totals 14 residues. V dropped 7 bases and J dropped 7; count of bases not matched to a gene: 11. Germline CDR1 and CDR2: KGHSH and LQKENI. In nucleotides, the CDR3 is TGTGCCAGCTTCGACCAGGACAGGGCGCGTGGCTACACCTTC. It encodes CASFDQDRARGYTF. Together with reference TRBV18 and TRBJ1-2, the CDR3 gives the full variable domain: NAGVMQNPRHLVRRRGQEARLRCSPMKGHSHVYWYRQLPEEGLKFMVYLQKENIIDESGMPKERFSAEFPKEGPSILRIQQVVRGDSAAYFCASFDQDRARGYTFGSGTRLTVV.

This clone was detected only a few times. The same CDR3 also results from other DNA sequences found in this sample. V gene TRBV9 combines with J gene TRBJ2-3; D is undetermined. V lost 0 bases and J lost 4, with 3 bases in between. The CDR3 is 12 residues long. The V gene's germline CDR1 is SGDLS and CDR2 YYNGEE. The CDR3 loop is CASSVGSDTQYF. For the CDR3, the DNA is TGTGCCAGCAGCGTAGGCTCAGATACGCAGTATTTT.

This rearrangement joins TRBV27 to TRBJ2-6; no reliable D call. V was shortened by 5 bases and J by 2 bases, with 7 bases between the two germline ends. The germline V gene has CDR1 MNHEY and CDR2 SMNVEV (reference sequence). The CDR3 loop spans 14 amino acids. The CDR3 region has the DNA TGTGCCAGCAGTCCCGATCCTGGGGCCAACGTCCTGACTTTC. This sequence encodes CASSPDPGANVLTF.

This clone appeared a single time. This chain uses TRBV19 with TRBJ2-5; 9 bases map to TRBD2. V lost 3 bases to trimming and J lost 3 bases; unmatched junction nucleotides: 2. This CDR3 contains 14 residues. Looked up from germline, CDR1 is LNHDA and CDR2 is SQIVND (reference sequence). The CDR3 DNA is TGTGCCAGTAGTATTATAGCGGGAGAAGAGACCCAGTACTTC. Translating it yields CASSIIAGEETQYF.

The gene calls are TRBV28 and TRBJ2-3; D gene unclear. V was shortened by 3 bases and J by 6 bases, with 4 bases between the two germline ends. The CDR3 has 11 amino acids. The germline V gene encodes CDR1 MDHEN and CDR2 SYDVKM. This chain's CDR3 is CASSFRDTQYF. CDR3 sequence (DNA): TGTGCCAGCAGTTTTAGGGATACGCAGTATTTT.

The V call is TRBV5-6, the J call TRBJ2-1; 7 nucleotides agree with TRBD1. CDR3 length: 16 amino acids. With V trimmed by 4 bases and J by 1 base, 8 bases remained unmatched. Germline V gives CDR1 SGHDT, CDR2 YYEEEE. CDR3 amino acids: CASSPLQGRSYNEQFF. The CDR3, as DNA: TGTGCCAGCAGCCCGTTACAGGGGAGATCCTACAATGAGCAGTTCTTC.

The rearrangement joins TRBV28 to TRBJ1-5; tentative D call: TRBD1 (5 bases). Germline assignment: CDR1 MDHEN and CDR2 SYDVKM. The CDR3 runs 13 residues. V was pared by 7 bases and J by 5 bases, with 12 bases between. CDR3 amino acids: CASTRDWDQPQHF. CDR3 sequence (DNA): TGTGCCAGCACCAGGGACTGGGATCAGCCCCAGCATTTT.

This rearrangement joins TRBV28 to TRBJ2-1; 8 bases match TRBD2. V trimming: 6 bases; J trimming: 7 bases; junction bases outside the gene matches: 11. This CDR3 spans 15 amino acids. The V gene's germline CDR1 is MDHEN and CDR2 SYDVKM. CDR3 bases: TGTGCCAGCAGCGAGGCACTAGCGGAGGGGAATGAGCAGTTCTTC. This sequence encodes CASSEALAEGNEQFF.

The gene calls are TRBV28 and TRBJ1-1; D ambiguous. The CDR3 runs 16 residues. Germline V gene lookup returns CDR1 MDHEN and CDR2 SYDVKM. Between the trimmed V and J ends, which lost 6 bases and 4 bases, there was a span of 21 bases. The CDR3 DNA follows: TGTGCCAGCAGCCAAGGTGATGCGTTGGGCGGCACTGAAGCTTTCTTT. Amino acids: CASSQGDALGGTEAFF.

The chain combines TRBV30 with TRBJ1-1, with D perhaps matching TRBD1 (5 bases). This CDR3 contains 15 residues. The V gene's germline CDR1 is GTSNPN and CDR2 SVGIG (reference sequence). V gave up 3 bases and J gave up 1 base, with 15 bases separating them. For the CDR3, the DNA is TGTGCCTGGAGCAGTACGGGCAGGGCGAACACTGAAGCTTTCTTT. It specifies CAWSSTGRANTEAFF. Using reference TRBV30 and TRBJ1-1 for the parts outside the CDR3, the full variable domain is SQTIHQWPATLVQPVGSPLSLECTVEGTSNPNLYWYRQAAGRGLQLLFYSVGIGQISSEVPQNLSASRPQDRQFILSSKKLLLSDSGFYLCAWSSTGRANTEAFFGQGTRLTVV.

The chain has TRBV11-2 and TRBJ2-7; perhaps D is TRBD1 or TRBD2 (5 bases each). Germline V gene sequence: CDR1 SGHAT, CDR2 FQNNGV. The V end lost 2 bases, the J end lost 4 bases, and 12 bases lay between the germline ends. The CDR3 has 14 amino acids. CDR3 sequence (DNA): TGTGCCAGCAGCTTATCAACTGGGACGTACGAGCAGTACTTC. Protein sequence: CASSLSTGTYEQYF.

V usage is TRBV9 and J usage is TRBJ2-2; D is ambiguous. Germline V CDR1 and CDR2: SGDLS, YYNGEE. The CDR3 sequence is 12 residues long. V was shortened by 1 base and J by 7 bases, with 5 bases between the two germline ends. The chain's CDR3 is CASSVTNGELFF. The DNA for the CDR3 is TGTGCCAGCAGCGTAACTAACGGGGAGCTGTTTTTT.

The chain carries TRBV11-2 and TRBJ2-7, with D possibly matching TRBD1 (6 bases). CDR3 size: 15 residues. Per the germline V gene, CDR1 is SGHAT and CDR2 is FQNNGV. Trimming took 5 bases from V and 0 from J, leaving 14 bases between them. The CDR3 nucleotides read TGTGCCAGCAGCCTGGGACATATAGGCTCCTACGAGCAGTACTTC. It specifies CASSLGHIGSYEQYF.

This clone is judged large. This chain uses TRBV27 with TRBJ1-2; 8 bases match TRBD1. V lost 2 bases and J lost 0; bases outside the gene matches: 8. This CDR3 is built from 17 residues. The germline V gene has CDR1 MNHEY and CDR2 SMNVEV (reference sequence). As DNA, the CDR3 is TGTGCCAGCAGTTTAGATGCAGGGGGCTCACCTAACTATGGCTACACCTTC. Translation: CASSLDAGGSPNYGYTF.